Each of the 6 T cell receptor beta chains below was sequenced from the same sample in a study of blood T cell repertoires in COVID-19. TCRdb keeps only in-frame clones here, not all; method: immunoSEQ multiplex PCR. The sample includes 130,000 to 150,000 clones, more than 75% seen only once; the top ten take 8.5% to 9.5%. The sample was peripheral blood. The receptor set was obtained from a woman aged 45 to 65 with active or convalescent COVID-19.

V is TRBV5-1 and J is TRBJ1-2; weak D call: TRBD1 (6 bases). This CDR3 spans 16 amino acids. The V and J ends lost 2 bases and 7 bases respectively, with 21 bases between them. Looked up from germline, CDR1 is SGHRS and CDR2 is YFSETQ. This chain's CDR3 is CASSFDPGQIPAGYTF. CDR3 nucleotide sequence: TGCGCCAGCAGCTTTGACCCAGGACAGATCCCTGCTGGCTACACCTTC.

CDR3 sequence reads: CASSPRQTRLEAFF. CDR3 nucleotides: TGTGCCAGCAGTCCGAGACAGACGCGCCTTGAAGCTTTCTTT. This chain joins TRBV27 and TRBJ1-1; TRBD1 is a possible D gene (5 bases). The CDR3 extends over 14 amino acids. The germline gives CDR1 MNHEY, CDR2 SMNVEV (reference sequence). Trimming cost V 5 bases and J 7 bases, with 17 bases left between them.

This clone appeared a few times. The chain has TRBV6-2 or TRBV6-3 and TRBJ2-7, with 7 nucleotides matching TRBD1. Trimming took 5 bases from V and 2 from J; bases not matched to a gene: 9. This CDR3 has 15 residues. Germline V gene sequence: CDR1 MNHEY, CDR2 SVGEGT. CDR3 loop: CASSRRNDRAYEQYF. The CDR3 nucleotides read TGTGCCAGCAGTCGAAGGAACGACAGGGCCTACGAGCAGTACTTC.

The chain is built from TRBV5-4 and TRBJ1-5; 8 nucleotides align to TRBD1. The J segment lost 5 bases and the V segment lost 0 bases, leaving 10 bases of the junction unmatched. Germline V gene data show CDR1 as SGHNT and CDR2 as YYREEE (reference sequence). CDR3 length: 17 amino acids. The CDR3 protein is CASSLVWTGRKDQPQHF. The CDR3 bases are TGTGCCAGCAGCTTGGTTTGGACAGGGAGGAAGGATCAGCCCCAGCATTTT.

This sequence joins TRBV5-1 and TRBJ1-2; TRBD1 matches at 7 bases. CDR1 SGHRS and CDR2 YFSETQ come from the germline V gene. This CDR3 spans 17 amino acids. Trimming at V came to 1 base and at J to 2 bases, leaving 11 bases not matched to a gene. Here the CDR3 DNA reads TGCGCCAGCAGCTTGTCAGGGGGAGGATTTCAGAACTATGGCTACACCTTC. Translated, it gives CASSLSGGGFQNYGYTF.

The chain combines TRBV21-1 with TRBJ1-5; TRBD1 reflects the table's D call only, with no check against the DNA. TRBV21-1 is labeled a pseudogene. The CDR3 is 12 amino acids. The CDR3 loop reads CASSRRGQPQHF. The CDR3 DNA is TGTGCCAGCAGCCGCAGGGGTCAGCCCCAGCATTTT.